This TCR beta chain was sequenced during a study of vaccination and CD4 T cells after COVID-19. Overall study: After nasal swab PCR-confirmed SARS-CoV-2, roughly ten convalescents had mild disease and one severe.

The Oncomine TCR Beta short-read assay was applied to DNA of cultured CD4+ T cells. Each CDR3 protein gets one entry after TCRdb re-called the PCR reads with MiXCR. Counted here are roughly 24,000 distinct CDR3 sequences, 40% to 45% occurring once; the ten biggest clones make up roughly a tenth. General study results and limits: Spike mono-reactive clones accounted for 304 of the 307 vaccine-specific clones found in convalescent patients. Convalescent patients gained a median about 90% of their reactive clones only post-vaccination.

The V gene lost 7 bases and the J gene lost 5 bases, with 11 bases spanning the gap. The V gene's germline CDR1 is SQVTM and CDR2 ANQGSEA. The CDR3 spans 11 residues. The treatment is: roughly 10-day PBMC culture with coronavirus spike peptide pools or control peptides (ViraFEST assay). As concerns this clonotype: Its specificity is not known.

This TCR came from a human donor who had recovered from COVID-19. The chain has TRBV29-1 and TRBJ1-2; a weak D match, TRBD1 (6 bases). The sequencing input was CD4+ T cells from blood, cultured in vitro. CDR3 sequence reads: CSDRTGYGYTF. In nucleotides, the CDR3 is TGCAGCGATCGAACAGGGTATGGCTACACCTTC.